Below, 32 T cell receptor beta chains from the same sample are listed, as sequenced in a study of identical twins' blood T cells. TCRdb recomputed calls from the 5' RACE reads with MiXCR, one row per CDR3 protein. The table shows fewer than 450,000 distinct CDR3 sequences, with approximately 30% occurring only once. Input material: PBMCs. The receptors shown here come from a woman between 18 and 55 years old in good health.

This clonotype appeared many times. V usage is TRBV29-1 and J usage is TRBJ1-2; 8 bases match TRBD1. Germline V gene sequence: CDR1 SQVTM, CDR2 ANQGSEA. The ends lost 7 bases at V and 8 bases at J; junction bases unmatched: 6. The length of the CDR3 is 11 residues. CDR3 DNA sequence: TGCAGCGGGACAGGGAGTGACGGCTACACCTTC. This encodes CSGTGSDGYTF.

This clonotype came up a few times. This chain connects TRBV3-1 to TRBJ2-1; D possibly corresponds to TRBD2 (6 bases). The CDR3 is 15 amino acids. The V gene lost 4 bases and the J gene lost 7 bases, with 17 bases spanning the gap. CDR1 is LGHDT, CDR2 YNNKEL, per germline (reference sequence). This CDR3 is CASSRRALGVNEQFF. The CDR3 DNA is TGTGCCAGCAGCCGGAGGGCCCTAGGGGTGAATGAGCAGTTCTTC.

This clonotype was detected a few times. V usage is TRBV3-1 and J usage is TRBJ2-1; 9 positions match TRBD2. The CDR3 runs 18 residues. The germline gives CDR1 LGHDT, CDR2 YNNKEL (reference sequence). After removal of 3 bases from V and 1 base from J, the junction contained 10 bases not matched to a gene. The CDR3 DNA reads as TGTGCCAGCAGCCACCCGGTGGCGGGAGGGCAGTCCTACAATGAGCAGTTCTTC. It specifies CASSHPVAGGQSYNEQFF.

As to this clonotype: A single base separates this from a much larger clone, so it may be a read error. The CDR3, as DNA: TGCAGTGCTAGAGTCTCCGGGAGTAGGCTGCGTGAGCAGTTCTTC. It codes for CSARVSGSRLREQFF. The chain joins TRBV20-1 to TRBJ2-1; TRBD2 might be the D (6 bases). The CDR3 covers 15 residues. Germline assignment: CDR1 DFQATT and CDR2 SNEGSKA (reference sequence). Between the trimmed V and J ends, which lost 1 base and 9 bases, there was a span of 19 bases.

V usage is TRBV11-2 and J usage is TRBJ1-1, with D perhaps matching TRBD1 (6 bases). This CDR3 is built from 13 residues. The germline V gene encodes CDR1 SGHAT and CDR2 FQNNGV. The ends were cut back, 1 base at V and 9 bases at J, with 12 bases in the middle. DNA for the CDR3: TGTGCCAGCAGCTTAGGCAGGGGATTTAAAGCTTTCTTT. Translated: CASSLGRGFKAFF.

This clonotype has a handful of counts. The chain couples TRBV5-1 to TRBJ2-2; TRBD2 is a possible D gene (6 bases). Germline V gene data show CDR1 as SGHRS and CDR2 as YFSETQ. The CDR3 has 11 amino acids. The V gene lost 7 bases and the J gene lost 6 bases, with 7 bases spanning the gap. The CDR3 sequence is CASERAGELFF. CDR3 DNA: TGCGCCAGCGAGCGGGCCGGGGAGCTGTTTTTT.

The gene calls are TRBV29-1 and TRBJ2-1; weak D call: TRBD2 (6 bases). The V gene's germline CDR1 is SQVTM and CDR2 ANQGSEA. The CDR3 is 12 amino acids. Trimming took 4 bases from V and 7 from J, leaving 11 bases between them. CDR3 in DNA: TGCAGCGTTGCGACGGACTATAATGAGCAGTTCTTC. This sequence encodes CSVATDYNEQFF.

The chain is built from TRBV20-1 and TRBJ1-5, with no clear D. This CDR3 is 13 amino acids long. V was pared by 6 bases and J by 1 base, with 10 bases between. CDR1 DFQATT and CDR2 SNEGSKA come from the germline V gene (reference sequence). The CDR3 loop is CSAEDISNQPQHF. CDR3 coding DNA: TGCAGTGCAGAGGATATCAGCAATCAGCCCCAGCATTTT.

On this clonotype itself: A read error is possible here, since a much larger clone lies one base away. The rearrangement joins TRBV12-3 or TRBV12-4 to TRBJ1-1; 8 nucleotides line up with TRBD1. The CDR3 has 14 residues. The J segment lost 1 base and the V segment lost 7 bases, leaving 5 bases of the junction unmatched. The CDR3 spells CASTQGAWNTEAFF. In DNA, the CDR3 is TGTGCCAGCACCCAGGGGGCTTGGAACACTGAAGCTTTCTTT.

This clonotype was observed a few times. The V call is TRBV29-1, the J call TRBJ1-3, with TRBD1 as a possible D gene (6 bases). The CDR3 is 13 amino acids. V lost 7 bases and J 3 bases, leaving 13 bases between the germline ends. Germline CDR1 SQVTM, CDR2 ANQGSEA. The CDR3 spells CSALQGIGNTIYF. In DNA form, the CDR3 reads TGCAGCGCTCTACAGGGAATTGGAAACACCATATATTTT.

About this clonotype: Because the CDR3 is missing its conserved closing phenylalanine or tryptophan, this is likely a read error. The chain joins TRBV7-6 to TRBJ1-1, with D uncertain. The germline V and J ends were trimmed by 1 base and 1 base, with 4 bases remaining between them. The CDR3 has 13 amino acids. Germline CDR1 is SGHVS and CDR2 is FNYEAQ. DNA for the CDR3: TGTGCCAGCAGCTTAGTAACGAACACTGAAGCTTTCTCT. This gives the protein CASSLVTNTEAFS.

This chain joins TRBV5-1 and TRBJ2-1; D uncertain. The CDR3 totals 12 residues. V lost 3 bases, J lost 7 bases, and 8 bases lay in between. CDR1 and CDR2 from the germline V gene are SGHRS and YFSETQ. The CDR3 bases are TGCGCCAGCAGCTCAAGTTGGAATGAGCAGTTCTTC. Amino acids: CASSSSWNEQFF.

The rearrangement links TRBV11-2 to TRBJ2-1; D ambiguous. This CDR3 contains 15 residues. V was pared by 3 bases and J by 2 bases, with 11 bases between. Germline CDR1 SGHAT, CDR2 FQNNGV. The CDR3, as DNA: TGTGCCAGCAGCTTGACGGGTGGAACCTACAATGAGCAGTTCTTC. Translation: CASSLTGGTYNEQFF.

The rearrangement uses TRBV12-5 and TRBJ1-1; D unclear. The V gene's germline CDR1 is LGHNT and CDR2 FRNRAP. V dropped 5 bases and J dropped 7 bases, with 11 bases sitting between them. This CDR3 comprises 12 residues. The CDR3: CASGVWTFEAFF. The CDR3 DNA reads TGTGCTAGTGGTGTCTGGACGTTTGAAGCTTTCTTT.

This chain links TRBV9 with TRBJ2-2; D not resolved. Germline V gene lookup returns CDR1 SGDLS and CDR2 YYNGEE. Trimming shortened V by 4 bases and J by 5 bases, and 9 bases separated the two germline ends. The CDR3 runs to 13 residues. In DNA form, the CDR3 reads TGTGCCAGCAGCCTCACTGCTACCGGGGAGCTGTTTTTT. Its protein product is CASSLTATGELFF.

On this clonotype: A junction boundary mismatches the germline segment, possibly from a read error. The chain uses TRBV3-1 and TRBJ1-1; TRBD1 aligns across 9 bases. The germline V gene has CDR1 LGHDT and CDR2 YNNKEL (reference sequence). This CDR3 is 16 amino acids long. As DNA, the CDR3 is TGTGCCGGCAGCCAGATCACAGGGGGCCTAAACACTGAAGCTTTCTTT. Protein sequence: CAGSQITGGLNTEAFF.

The V gene is TRBV20-1, the J gene TRBJ2-2, with 11 nucleotides matching TRBD2. Germline CDR1 and CDR2: DFQATT and SNEGSKA (reference sequence). This CDR3 has 16 amino acids. V shed 1 base and J 2 bases; nucleotides not matched to a gene: 3. In nucleotides, the CDR3 is TGCAGTGCTAGAGTGACTAGCGGGATTAACACCGGGGAGCTGTTTTTT. Its translation: CSARVTSGINTGELFF.

This clonotype was recorded a few times. The rearrangement uses TRBV10-2 and TRBJ2-5; D uncertain. The CDR3 is 17 amino acids. Per the germline V gene, CDR1 is WSHSY and CDR2 is SAAADI. V lost 5 bases to trimming and J lost 4 bases, with 23 bases between them. The CDR3 is CASSSEKSRKSSETQYF. DNA of the CDR3: TGCGCCAGCAGTTCCGAGAAGAGCAGAAAGAGTTCAGAGACCCAGTACTTC.

This clonotype was picked up a small number of times. The gene calls are TRBV29-1 and TRBJ2-3; D is possibly TRBD1 or TRBD2 (6 bases each). The germline V gene has CDR1 SQVTM and CDR2 ANQGSEA. The CDR3 runs 14 residues. V was trimmed by 1 base and J by 0 bases, leaving 8 bases between them. The DNA of the CDR3 is TGCAGCGTTGAAGGGGGGGCGAGCACAGATACGCAGTATTTT. Translation: CSVEGGASTDTQYF.

This rearrangement joins TRBV18 to TRBJ1-5; the match to TRBD1 covers 7 bases. This CDR3 is 14 amino acids long. The germline CDR1 and CDR2 sequences are KGHSH and LQKENI. V trimming: 1 base; J trimming: 6 bases; junction bases outside the gene matches: 3. The DNA of the CDR3 is TGTGCCAGCTCACCACAAACAGGGGTTCAGCCCCAGCATTTT. This sequence encodes CASSPQTGVQPQHF.

As for this clonotype: A much larger clone differs by one base, so this may be a read error. The rearrangement links TRBV2 to TRBJ2-7, with 9 bases lining up with TRBD1. Germline assignment: CDR1 SNHLY and CDR2 FYNNEI. This CDR3 contains 12 residues. The CDR3 region is CASGDRGDKQYF. The CDR3 coding sequence is TGTGCCAGCGGTGACAGGGGGGACAAGCAGTACTTC.

This chain joins TRBV7-9 and TRBJ1-2; possibly TRBD1 for D (6 bases). CDR3 length: 13 residues. Per germline, CDR1 SEHNR and CDR2 FQNEAQ (reference sequence). The germline V and J ends were trimmed by 5 bases and 8 bases, with 15 bases remaining between them. The CDR3 spells CASSPNREEGYTF. In DNA form, the CDR3 reads TGTGCCAGCAGCCCAAACAGGGAAGAAGGCTACACCTTC.

The chain recombines TRBV5-1 with TRBJ2-1, with 7 bases matching TRBD1. Trimming removed 0 bases from V and 9 bases from J; junction bases left unmatched: 12. Per the germline V gene, CDR1 is SGHRS and CDR2 is YFSETQ. The CDR3 totals 16 residues. CDR3 amino acids: CASSLASSQGVIEQFF. The CDR3 nucleotides read TGCGCCAGCAGCTTGGCCTCTTCTCAGGGGGTGATTGAGCAGTTCTTC.

Remarks on this clonotype: At one of its ends the junction is not consistent with the germline gene, which may arise from a read error. The chain has TRBV10-3 and TRBJ2-7; 7 bases are a match to TRBD1. The CDR3 extends over 14 amino acids. In germline, CDR1 is ENHRY, CDR2 SYGVKD. The CDR3 sequence: CVIILGQETYEQYF. The CDR3 nucleotides read TGTGTCATCATCCTCGGACAGGAAACCTACGAGCAGTACTTC.

The rearrangement joins TRBV20-1 to TRBJ2-2; D is perhaps TRBD1 (6 bases). Looked up from germline, CDR1 is DFQATT and CDR2 is SNEGSKA (reference sequence). The germline V and J ends were trimmed by 7 bases and 2 bases, with 11 bases remaining between them. The CDR3 is made up of 13 amino acids. The CDR3 spells CSVNRENTGELFF. In DNA form, the CDR3 reads TGCAGTGTAAACAGGGAAAACACCGGGGAGCTGTTTTTT.

This clonotype was seen repeatedly, ten times or more. The J gene is TRBJ2-1, the V gene TRBV20-1; the D is unclear. The CDR3 is 13 residues long. Germline V lookup: CDR1 DFQATT, CDR2 SNEGSKA (reference sequence). Trimming stripped 3 bases from V and 10 bases from J, with 16 bases between. Written as DNA, the CDR3 is TGCAGTGCTAGTAAGGATGCTTTGTACGAGCAGTTCTTC. It encodes CSASKDALYEQFF.

The rearrangement uses TRBV18 and TRBJ2-6; 7 bases are shared with TRBD1. J gave up 0 bases and V 1 base, and 9 bases lay outside the gene matches. The germline V gene has CDR1 KGHSH and CDR2 LQKENI. The CDR3 totals 19 residues. The CDR3 here is CASSPLRRDRVSGANVLTF. The CDR3 region has the DNA TGTGCCAGCTCACCACTCAGACGAGACAGGGTCTCTGGGGCCAACGTCCTGACTTTC.

This clonotype was found once. The junction departs from germline at one end; a sequencing error may be responsible. The J gene is TRBJ1-1, the V gene TRBV9; no reliable D call. Germline V gene data show CDR1 as SGDLS and CDR2 as YYNGEE. The CDR3 totals 15 residues. CDR3 DNA sequence: TGTGCCAGCAGCGTAGGTCAAAGGTCGGTAACTGAGGCTTTCTTT. Amino acids: CASSVGQRSVTEAFF.

V gene TRBV4-3 combines with J gene TRBJ1-4; D uncertain. The V gene's germline CDR1 is LGHNA and CDR2 YSLEER. The V end was cut by 3 bases, the J end by 4 bases, with 6 bases between. The CDR3 has 13 residues. This CDR3 is CASSHAHNEKLFF. CDR3 DNA sequence: TGCGCCAGCAGCCATGCCCATAATGAAAAACTGTTTTTT.

The rearrangement links TRBV5-1 to TRBJ2-2; the D is unclear. The V gene lost 7 bases and the J gene lost 0 bases, with 4 bases spanning the gap. Germline V gene data show CDR1 as SGHRS and CDR2 as YFSETQ. CDR3 size: 12 residues. The DNA of the CDR3 is TGCGCCAGCCTAGCGAACACCGGGGAGCTGTTTTTT. Protein sequence: CASLANTGELFF.

J is TRBJ1-2 and V is TRBV5-8; 10 positions match TRBD1. CDR1 is SGHTS and CDR2 is YDEGEE in the germline V gene. The CDR3 sequence is 18 residues long. J gave up 0 bases and V 4 bases, and 12 bases lay outside the gene matches. This CDR3 reads CASSADRDRGITNYGYTF. CDR3 coding DNA: TGTGCCAGCAGCGCTGACCGGGACAGGGGCATAACTAACTATGGCTACACCTTC.

V is TRBV13 and J is TRBJ1-4; unclear D gene. CDR1 and CDR2 from the germline V gene are PRHDT and FYEKMQ (reference sequence). This CDR3 contains 15 residues. V shed 4 bases and J shed 8 bases, with 17 bases lying between them. The CDR3 DNA reads as TGTGCCAGCAGCTCCCCCGGACGCGGGAGAGAAAAACTGTTTTTT. Its translation is CASSSPGRGREKLFF.